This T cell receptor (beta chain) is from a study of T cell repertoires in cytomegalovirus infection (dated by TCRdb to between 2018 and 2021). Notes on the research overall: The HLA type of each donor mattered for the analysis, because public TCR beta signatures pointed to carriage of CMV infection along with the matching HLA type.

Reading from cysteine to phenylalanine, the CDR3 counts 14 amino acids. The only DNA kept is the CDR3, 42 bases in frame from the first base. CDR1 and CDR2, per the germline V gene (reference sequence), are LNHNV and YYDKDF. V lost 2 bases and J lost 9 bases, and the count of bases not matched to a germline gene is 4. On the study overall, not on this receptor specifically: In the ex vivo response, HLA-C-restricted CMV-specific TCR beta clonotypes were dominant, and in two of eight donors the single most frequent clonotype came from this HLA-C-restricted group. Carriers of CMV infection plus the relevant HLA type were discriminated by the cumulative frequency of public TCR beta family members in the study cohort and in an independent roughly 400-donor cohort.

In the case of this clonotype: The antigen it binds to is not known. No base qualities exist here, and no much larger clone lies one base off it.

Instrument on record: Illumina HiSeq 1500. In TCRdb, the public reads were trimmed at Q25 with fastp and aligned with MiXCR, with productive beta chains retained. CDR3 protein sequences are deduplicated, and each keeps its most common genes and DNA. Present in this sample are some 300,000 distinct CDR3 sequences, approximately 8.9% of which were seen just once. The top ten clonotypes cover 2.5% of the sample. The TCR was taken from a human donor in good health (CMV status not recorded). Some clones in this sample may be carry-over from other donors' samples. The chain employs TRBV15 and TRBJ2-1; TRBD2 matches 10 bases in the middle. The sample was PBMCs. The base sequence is TGTGCCACCAGCAGACCAGCTAGCGGGGGTGAGCAGTTCTTC. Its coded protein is CATSRPASGGEQFF.